The T cell receptor beta chain under discussion was sequenced for a study of T cell responses to AZD1222 COVID-19 vaccine (dated by TCRdb to about 2021). Turning to the overall study: TCR sequencing was performed for approximately 240 trial participants, of whom around 200 were given two doses of AZD1222 and roughly 25 were given two doses of MenACWY control vaccine. Trial participants were enrolled by age into subgroups of 18-55, 56-69 and 70-plus years, and around 140, 26 and 57 TCR-sequenced participants, respectively, were included in these subgroups. General findings and caveats noted by the study authors: Participants were mostly white British and included more females than males, and it was suggested by the authors that clonal diversity may have been underestimated. Because no day 14 peak-response samples were available, repertoires were characterized only after the peak T cell response. The 56-69-year group was small, and its depth increase did not reach significance, likely because of low power. Nearly half of unique spike-specific TCRs reportedly recognized epitopes outside regions mutated in the B.1.351 and B.1.1.7 variants. The whole spike protein was spanned by vaccine-associated CD4 TCRs, and dominant responses were seen in regions 160-218 and 743-854. After two AZD1222 doses, spike-specific TCR breadth and depth were significantly higher than at day 0 and than in MenACWY recipients. Conclusions about previously exposed vaccinees were limited because only 5 or 6 AZD1222 recipients were SARS-CoV-2 seropositive at baseline.

The CDR3 regions of human TCRbeta chains were analyzed by immunosequencing. In the source study's methods: TCRs in the repertoires were matched against a reference library of SARS-CoV-2-specific TCRs that had been generated with the MIRA antigen-specificity platform. Breadth meant the fraction of unique TCRs that were SARS-CoV-2-associated, whereas depth meant the fraction of total T cells that were SARS-CoV-2-associated. Using the MIRA data, every spike-specific TCR was mapped to the spike region that the TCR reacted to and assigned to either a CD4 or a CD8 class. Log10-transformed breadth and depth values were compared by one-way ANOVA with Sidak's multiple comparisons tests. The immuneACCESS repertoire file appears here via TCRdb, limited to in-frame rearrangements. These files lack a portion of the clones; in checked studies, under half of the deficit traces to unresolved V genes, and the cause of the others is not known. That table furnishes V, J and clone size, whereas the DNA furnished D and trimming. Counted in this sample were about 160,000 clones; 92% of them appeared once. The ten largest account for about 4% of the sample.

Reading from cysteine to phenylalanine, the CDR3 counts 13 amino acids. CDR3 DNA is the only sequence kept; it has 39 bases, read in frame from the first base. The germline V gene provides CDR1 SGHRS and CDR2 YFSETQ. At the junction V is shortened by 0 bases and J by 4 bases, with 5 bases in between. The time point label of this sample denotes: baseline before first vaccination. What this sample's treatment or condition label stands for: meningococcal conjugate vaccine given as trial control. Vaccinee samples were obtained from the UK trials COV001 and COV002, which included a single-blind randomized controlled phase 2/3 trial of AZD1222 (ChAdOx1 nCoV-19) in healthy adults. For TCRbeta chain sequencing, PBMC samples from trial participants were taken at day 0 and at day 28 after the second dose. Remarks on this clone: The target of this receptor is not known. No base qualities exist here, and no much larger clone lies one base off it. The sample has other DNA sequences that encode this CDR3 too.

The origin of this receptor is an adult in good health. This specimen was peripheral blood, taken on day 0 of MenACWY control vaccination. The chain was built from TRBV5-1 and TRBJ1-3, with no confident D gene call. CDR3 region: CASSLVSGNTIYF. In nucleotide form, the sequence is TGCGCCAGCAGCTTGGTGTCCGGAAACACCATATATTTT.